The next 26 T cell receptor beta chains were all read from a single sample in a study of shared T cell receptors in the human thymus. The repertoire was sequenced with immunoSEQ multiplex PCR; TCRdb's copy has only in-frame clones and lacks some. In the table there are about 610,000 clones, more than 75% of which are singletons. These data also featured in a second study, about human thymus T cells.

Source material: thymocytes. The source is a boy younger than two with a congenital heart defect.

The chain couples TRBV19 to TRBJ1-5; 7 bases line up with TRBD1. The V and J ends lost 5 bases and 3 bases, in that order; junction bases with no gene match: 4. The CDR3 extends over 14 amino acids. Looked up from germline, CDR1 is LNHDA and CDR2 is SQIVND (reference sequence). The CDR3 nucleotides are TGTGCCAGTAGTCAAGGGGGCAACAATCAGCCCCAGCATTTT. It translates to CASSQGGNNQPQHF.

The rearrangement links TRBV30 to TRBJ2-1; 9 bases agree with TRBD2. This CDR3 region has 18 residues. Germline loops: CDR1 GTSNPN, CDR2 SVGIG (reference sequence). V lost 0 bases, J lost 9 bases, and 18 bases stayed unmatched. The CDR3 DNA sequence: TGTGCCTGGAGTGTACAAGGTCGCGGGAGGGCCCCAGTAAGTGAGCAGTTCTTC. This translates into CAWSVQGRGRAPVSEQFF.

The V call is TRBV27, the J call TRBJ2-7; tentative D call: TRBD2 (6 bases). The germline V gene has CDR1 MNHEY and CDR2 SMNVEV (reference sequence). The CDR3 is 15 amino acids. Trimming took off 5 bases at V and 6 bases at J, with 20 bases between the two ends. DNA for the CDR3: TGTGCCAGCAGTGTTAGACTAGGCTTGAGGTGCGAGCAGTACTTC. Translation: CASSVRLGLRCEQYF.

This chain links TRBV23-1 with TRBJ2-6, with TRBD2 as a possible D gene (5 bases). TRBV23-1 is filed as an ORF, its function uncertain. This CDR3 is built from 16 residues. Trimming stripped 0 bases from V and 4 bases from J, with 10 bases between. CDR3 sequence reads: CASSQSGSSGANVLTF. In DNA, the CDR3 is TGCGCCAGCAGTCAATCGGGGAGCTCAGGGGCCAACGTCCTGACTTTC.

The chain combines TRBV18 with TRBJ2-7, with 8 bases aligning to TRBD1. The V and J ends lost 4 bases and 0 bases, in that order; junction bases with no gene match: 5. There are 15 residues in the CDR3. CDR1 and CDR2 (germline): KGHSH, LQKENI. The CDR3 DNA reads as TGTGCCAGCTCACGGGGGACAGGCCTCTCCTACGAGCAGTACTTC. Translating gives CASSRGTGLSYEQYF.

This clone was counted between two and nine times. CDR3 residues: CASSPKISHPGDYGYTF. Written as DNA, the CDR3 is TGTGCCAGCAGCCCCAAGATCTCACACCCAGGGGACTATGGCTACACCTTC. The rearrangement joins TRBV9 to TRBJ1-2, with D possibly TRBD1 on 6 matching bases. The germline V and J ends were trimmed by 4 bases and 3 bases, with 22 bases remaining between them. The CDR3 has 17 residues. CDR1 and CDR2 (germline): SGDLS, YYNGEE.

CDR3 bases: TGTGCCAGCAGTTTACATCGACTAGCGGGCTGCTCCTACGAGCAGTACTTC. Protein: CASSLHRLAGCSYEQYF. The chain combines TRBV28 with TRBJ2-7; 10 nucleotides align to TRBD2. This CDR3 has 17 residues. Germline values: CDR1 MDHEN, CDR2 SYDVKM. J gave up 0 bases and V 2 bases, and 7 bases lay outside the gene matches.

CDR3: CSVGRSGSQETQYF. CDR3 coding DNA: TGCAGCGTTGGCAGGAGTGGGAGTCAAGAGACCCAGTACTTC. The rearrangement joins TRBV29-1 to TRBJ2-5; maybe TRBD2 (5 bases). Germline V gene data show CDR1 as SQVTM and CDR2 as ANQGSEA. This CDR3 is built from 14 residues. Trimming stripped 4 bases from V and 2 bases from J, with 14 bases between.

This clone turned up a few times. The J gene is TRBJ2-1, the V gene TRBV4-3; possible D gene TRBD2, 6 bases. V gave up 3 bases and J gave up 1 base, with 13 bases separating them. This CDR3 has 16 amino acids. Germline CDR1 is LGHNA and CDR2 is YSLEER. Written as DNA, the CDR3 is TGCGCCAGCAGCCATGACTCCGGGACTTCCTACAATGAGCAGTTCTTC. Its protein product is CASSHDSGTSYNEQFF.

This rearrangement joins TRBV7-2 to TRBJ2-1, with 10 bases aligning to TRBD2. This CDR3 has 18 amino acids. J gave up 5 bases and V 1 base, and 11 bases lay outside the gene matches. Germline V gene data show CDR1 as SGHTA and CDR2 as FQGNSA. The CDR3 loop reads CASSLGWRTSGTHNEQFF. As DNA, the CDR3 is TGTGCCAGCAGCTTAGGTTGGCGAACTAGCGGGACCCACAATGAGCAGTTCTTC. The complete variable domain, with remaining parts taken from reference TRBV7-2 and TRBJ2-1, reads GAGVSQSPSNKVTEKGKDVELRCDPISGHTALYWYRQSLGQGLEFLIYFQGNSAPDKSGLPSDRFSAERTGGSVSTLTIQRTQQEDSAVYLCASSLGWRTSGTHNEQFFGPGTRLTVL.

This clone was recorded a few times. V gene TRBV4-3 combines with J gene TRBJ2-3; D gene uncertain. The germline CDR1 and CDR2 sequences are LGHNA and YSLEER. The V gene lost 0 bases and the J gene lost 5 bases, with 9 bases spanning the gap. The CDR3 contains 14 residues. The DNA for the CDR3 is TGCGCCAGCAGCCAAGAGTCAGGAAAAGATACGCAGTATTTT. This sequence encodes CASSQESGKDTQYF.

V is TRBV6-1 and J is TRBJ2-3; 9 nucleotides agree with TRBD2. Germline trimming cut 4 bases from V and 5 bases from J; bases unmatched to any gene: 4. Germline CDR1 reads MNHNS; CDR2 reads SASEGT. There are 14 residues in the CDR3. The CDR3 DNA reads TGTGCCAGCAGTGTGGGACTAGCAAGAGATACGCAGTATTTT. Amino acid sequence: CASSVGLARDTQYF.

This clone was detected only a few times. This rearrangement joins TRBV6-1 to TRBJ2-5; TRBD1 matches at 7 bases. CDR1 is MNHNS and CDR2 is SASEGT in the germline V gene. The CDR3 length is 15 residues. The V and J ends lost 1 base and 5 bases, in that order; junction bases with no gene match: 7. CDR3 in amino acids: CASSEVRQGGETQYF. In DNA form, the CDR3 reads TGTGCCAGCAGTGAAGTAAGACAGGGCGGCGAGACCCAGTACTTC.

This chain joins TRBV30 and TRBJ2-2, with 12 bases lining up with TRBD2. Germline V CDR1 and CDR2: GTSNPN, SVGIG (reference sequence). V lost 5 bases, J lost 5 bases, and 6 bases stayed unmatched. The CDR3 sequence is 15 residues long. CDR3 sequence: CAWAPGLAGTGELFF. The CDR3, as DNA: TGTGCCTGGGCACCCGGACTAGCGGGGACCGGGGAGCTGTTTTTT.

The chain is built from TRBV19 and TRBJ2-1; 8 bases are a match to TRBD2. With 5 bases clipped from V and 10 bases from J, the junction kept 7 bases outside the gene matches. The CDR3 contains 13 residues. CDR1 is LNHDA, CDR2 SQIVND, per germline (reference sequence). CDR3 sequence reads: CASSRLAPGEQFF. The CDR3 nucleotides read TGTGCCAGTAGTCGACTAGCGCCCGGCGAGCAGTTCTTC.

This clone has just one count. The CDR3 here is CASTGGPGMDYGYTF. CDR3 nucleotide sequence: TGTGCCAGTACTGGGGGCCCCGGGATGGACTATGGCTACACCTTC. The rearrangement links TRBV19 to TRBJ1-2; D is possibly TRBD1 (6 bases). The CDR3 loop spans 15 amino acids. Trimming pared 7 bases from V and 3 bases from J, leaving 18 bases between. Germline lookup yields CDR1 LNHDA and CDR2 SQIVND (reference sequence).

This chain connects TRBV25-1 to TRBJ2-1; 8 nucleotides agree with TRBD2. After removal of 4 bases from V and 4 bases from J, the junction contained 15 bases not matched to a gene. Germline V lookup: CDR1 MGHDK, CDR2 SYGVNS. The CDR3 totals 18 residues. The CDR3, as DNA: TGTGCCAGCAGTGGATACGGTGGAGAACCTAGCGGGTACAATGAGCAGTTCTTC. Its protein product is CASSGYGGEPSGYNEQFF.

This sequence joins TRBV6-5 and TRBJ1-3; TRBD1 matches 7 bases. This CDR3 has 16 residues. The ends lost 0 bases at V and 2 bases at J; junction bases unmatched: 4. Germline loops: CDR1 MNHEY, CDR2 SVGAGI. The CDR3, as DNA: TGTGCCAGCAGTTACTCCAAGACAGGGCCTGGAAACACCATATATTTT. Its protein is CASSYSKTGPGNTIYF.

V gene TRBV30 combines with J gene TRBJ2-1, with D possibly being TRBD2 (5 bases). The CDR3 consists of 15 residues. The ends were cut back, 3 bases at V and 5 bases at J, with 17 bases in the middle. Per the germline V gene, CDR1 is GTSNPN and CDR2 is SVGIG (reference sequence). The CDR3 sequence: CAWSFRGGRNNEQFF. CDR3 DNA sequence: TGTGCCTGGAGCTTCCGCGGCGGGCGCAACAATGAGCAGTTCTTC.

The chain links TRBV14 to TRBJ2-7; 7 nucleotides agree with TRBD1. V lost 5 bases to trimming and J lost 4 bases; unmatched junction nucleotides: 8. Germline V CDR1 and CDR2: SGHDN, FVKESK. CDR3 length equals 14 residues. CDR3 region: CASSFRDSKYEQYF. For the CDR3, the DNA is TGTGCCAGCAGCTTCCGGGACAGCAAATACGAGCAGTACTTC.

The table lists this clone with a count of one. This chain uses TRBV4-2 with TRBJ1-5, with TRBD1 identical over 9 bases. V shed 4 bases, J shed 4 bases, and the junction held 11 bases outside the gene matches. Germline V gene lookup returns CDR1 LGHNA and CDR2 YNFKEQ. CDR3 length equals 17 residues. The chain's CDR3 is CASSPEYETGGNQPQHF. CDR3 nucleotide sequence: TGTGCCAGCAGCCCCGAGTATGAGACAGGGGGGAATCAGCCCCAGCATTTT.

The J gene is TRBJ2-1, the V gene TRBV4-3; D not resolved. This CDR3 has 14 residues. Germline CDR1 reads LGHNA; CDR2 reads YSLEER. With 3 bases removed from V and 9 bases from J, the gap between germline ends came to 15 bases. CDR3: CASSQSKRVFEQFF. CDR3 DNA sequence: TGCGCCAGCAGCCAGAGCAAGAGAGTTTTTGAGCAGTTCTTC.

V gene TRBV7-9 combines with J gene TRBJ2-7, with 8 bases identical to TRBD2. This CDR3 spans 14 amino acids. CDR1 and CDR2 from the germline V gene are SEHNR and FQNEAQ (reference sequence). V was pared by 3 bases and J by 7 bases, with 8 bases of the junction left unmatched. The CDR3 DNA reads TGTGCCAGCAGCTTGGTGACTAGCGAGGTGGAGCAGTACTTC. Translated: CASSLVTSEVEQYF.

The V gene is TRBV10-3, the J gene TRBJ2-3; 9 nucleotides agree with TRBD2. This CDR3 is 16 amino acids long. The germline gives CDR1 ENHRY, CDR2 SYGVKD. The V gene end was trimmed by 4 bases and the J gene end by 2 bases; junction bases not matched to a gene: 7. CDR3 in amino acids: CAISATSGPFTDTQYF. The CDR3 nucleotides read TGTGCCATCAGTGCGACTAGCGGCCCCTTCACAGATACGCAGTATTTT.

The rearrangement uses TRBV18 and TRBJ1-4; D is unclear. The CDR3 sequence is 12 residues long. The V end lost 2 bases, the J end lost 7 bases, and 5 bases lay between the germline ends. Germline loops: CDR1 KGHSH, CDR2 LQKENI. The CDR3 region has the DNA TGTGCCAGCTCACCAAAGCCTGAAAAACTGTTTTTT. Its protein is CASSPKPEKLFF.

The rearrangement links TRBV5-1 to TRBJ2-5, with D perhaps TRBD2 (7 bases). Trimming took off 1 base at V and 5 bases at J, with 15 bases between the two ends. This CDR3 spans 15 amino acids. Germline V gives CDR1 SGHRS, CDR2 YFSETQ. CDR3: CASSLRGREFETQYF. CDR3 DNA sequence: TGCGCCAGCAGCTTGAGGGGGAGGGAGTTTGAGACCCAGTACTTC.